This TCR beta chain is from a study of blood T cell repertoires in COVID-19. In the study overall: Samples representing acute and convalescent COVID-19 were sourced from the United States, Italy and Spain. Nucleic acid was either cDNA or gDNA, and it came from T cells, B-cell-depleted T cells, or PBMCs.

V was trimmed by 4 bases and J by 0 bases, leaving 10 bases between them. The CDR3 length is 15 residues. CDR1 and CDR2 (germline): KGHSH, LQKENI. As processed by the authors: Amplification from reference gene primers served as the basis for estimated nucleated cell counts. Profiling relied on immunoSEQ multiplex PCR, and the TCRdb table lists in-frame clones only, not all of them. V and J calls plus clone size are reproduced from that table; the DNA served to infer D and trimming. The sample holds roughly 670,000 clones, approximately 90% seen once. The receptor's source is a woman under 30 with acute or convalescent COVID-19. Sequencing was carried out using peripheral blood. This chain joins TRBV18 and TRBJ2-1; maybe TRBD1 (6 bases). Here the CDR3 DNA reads TGTGCCAGCTCACGGGGGCTCGGCTCCTACAATGAGCAGTTCTTC. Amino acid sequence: CASSRGLGSYNEQFF.